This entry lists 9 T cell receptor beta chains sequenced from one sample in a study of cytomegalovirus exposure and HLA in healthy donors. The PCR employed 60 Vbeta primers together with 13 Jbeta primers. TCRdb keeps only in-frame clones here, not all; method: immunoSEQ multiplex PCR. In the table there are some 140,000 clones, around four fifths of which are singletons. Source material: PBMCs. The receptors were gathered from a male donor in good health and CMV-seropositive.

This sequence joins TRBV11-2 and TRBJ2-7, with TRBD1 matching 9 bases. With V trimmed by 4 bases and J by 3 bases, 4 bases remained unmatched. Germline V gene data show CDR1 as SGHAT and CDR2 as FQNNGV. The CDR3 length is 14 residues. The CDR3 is CASSWDRANYEQYF. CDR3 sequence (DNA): TGTGCCAGCAGCTGGGACAGGGCAAACTACGAGCAGTACTTC.

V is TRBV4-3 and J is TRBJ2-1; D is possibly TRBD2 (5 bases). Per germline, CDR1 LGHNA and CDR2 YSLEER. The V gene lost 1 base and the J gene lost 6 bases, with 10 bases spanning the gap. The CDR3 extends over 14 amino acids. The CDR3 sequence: CASSQGGSANEQFF. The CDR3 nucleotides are TGCGCCAGCAGCCAAGGGGGTAGCGCCAATGAGCAGTTCTTC.

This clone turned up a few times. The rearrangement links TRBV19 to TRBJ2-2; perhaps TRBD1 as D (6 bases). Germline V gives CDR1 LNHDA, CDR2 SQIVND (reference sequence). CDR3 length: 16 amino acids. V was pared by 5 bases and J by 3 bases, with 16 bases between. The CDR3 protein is CASSFGTLLYTGELFF. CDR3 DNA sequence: TGTGCCAGTAGTTTCGGGACACTCCTCTACACCGGGGAGCTGTTTTTT.

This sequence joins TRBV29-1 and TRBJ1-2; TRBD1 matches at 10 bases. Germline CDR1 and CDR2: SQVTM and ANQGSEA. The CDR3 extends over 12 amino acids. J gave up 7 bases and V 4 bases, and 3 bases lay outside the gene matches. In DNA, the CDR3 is TGCAGCGTTGCGGGACAGGGGCCTGGCTACACCTTC. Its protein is CSVAGQGPGYTF. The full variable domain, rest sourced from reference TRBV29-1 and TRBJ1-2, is SAVISQKPSRDICQRGTSLTIQCQVDSQVTMMFWYRQQPGQSLTLIATANQGSEATYESGFVIDKFPISRPNLTFSTLTVSNMSPEDSSIYLCSVAGQGPGYTFGSGTRLTVV.

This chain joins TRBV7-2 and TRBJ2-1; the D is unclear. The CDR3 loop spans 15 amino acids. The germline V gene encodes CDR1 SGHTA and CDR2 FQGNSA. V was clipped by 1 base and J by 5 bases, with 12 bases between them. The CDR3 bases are TGTGCCAGCAGCTTAGAGTGGGCGATGAACAATGAGCAGTTCTTC. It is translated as CASSLEWAMNNEQFF.

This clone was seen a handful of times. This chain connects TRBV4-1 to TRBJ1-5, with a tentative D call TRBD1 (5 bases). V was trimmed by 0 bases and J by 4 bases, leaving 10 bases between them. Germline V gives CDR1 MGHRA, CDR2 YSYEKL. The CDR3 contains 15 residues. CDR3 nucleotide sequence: TGCGCCAGCAGCCAAGACCCGGCAGGGAATCAGCCCCAGCATTTT. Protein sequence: CASSQDPAGNQPQHF.

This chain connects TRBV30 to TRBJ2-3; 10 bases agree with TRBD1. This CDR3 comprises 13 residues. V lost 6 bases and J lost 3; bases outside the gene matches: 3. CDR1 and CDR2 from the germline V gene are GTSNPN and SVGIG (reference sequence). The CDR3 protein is CACDRGLTDTQYF. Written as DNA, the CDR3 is TGTGCCTGTGACAGGGGGCTGACAGATACGCAGTATTTT.

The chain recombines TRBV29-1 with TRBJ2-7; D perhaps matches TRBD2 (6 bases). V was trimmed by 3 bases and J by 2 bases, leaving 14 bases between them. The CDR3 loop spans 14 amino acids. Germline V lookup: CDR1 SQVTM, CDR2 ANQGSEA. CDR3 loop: CSVETAGRTYEQYF. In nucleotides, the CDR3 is TGCAGCGTTGAGACGGCCGGGAGAACCTACGAGCAGTACTTC.

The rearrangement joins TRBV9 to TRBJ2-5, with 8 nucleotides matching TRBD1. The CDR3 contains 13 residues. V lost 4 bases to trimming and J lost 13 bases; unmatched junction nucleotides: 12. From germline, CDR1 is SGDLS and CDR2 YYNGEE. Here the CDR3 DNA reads TGTGCCAGCAGCCCCACAGGGGGAAATCCCCCGTACTTC. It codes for CASSPTGGNPPYF.